This record looks at one T cell receptor beta chain sequence and its context. Its specific antigen is unknown. The junction departs from the called germline gene at one end, perhaps through a read error. The donors belonged to the validation cohort of roughly 120 subjects, which was separate from the roughly 680-subject first cohort. The CDR3, cysteine through phenylalanine, is 15 amino acids long. Only the CDR3 part of the read is kept: 45 bases, read in frame from the first base. The germline V gene (reference sequence) gives CDR1 as MNHEY and CDR2 as SMNVEV. This sample is drawn from a study of cytomegalovirus exposure and HLA in healthy donors (dated 2017 in TCRdb). A note on the overall study: According to a later analysis, one platform produced both the approximately 110 validation repertoires and the roughly 650 repertoires of the first cohort. A separate validation cohort of more than 100 different subjects was used in addition to the 666-subject first cohort. To predict cytomegalovirus infection status, the study combined high-throughput TCR immunosequencing, statistical association of individual TCRs with disease status, and machine learning. The study was designed to test whether signatures of past pathogen exposure could be identified by cataloging public T cell receptors. The full study reports these points: The classifier was reported to diagnose cytomegalovirus status with high specificity and sensitivity in both the original and validation cohorts. In a later analysis, TCRs clustered in the first cohort were found to also tend to co-occur in the roughly 120 validation repertoires, with approximately 95% of cluster scores above 0. A total of 150 to 200 TCR beta chains were listed by the study as associated with cytomegalovirus. Most TCR sequences were seen in very few donors, while some public TCRs were found in many individuals. All 120 or so repertoires were used to score co-occurrence in the validation cohort in a later analysis, because that analysis had no HLA typing for the cohort. The authors suggested that the approach could potentially be generalized to other disease states and immunological phenotypes. In vitro tests confirmed that three of the cytomegalovirus-associated TCR beta chains recognize cytomegalovirus antigens.

The library was generated by the immunoSEQ multiplex PCR assay. As for the authors' bioinformatics: To diagnose cytomegalovirus status from the catalog of TCR beta chain sequences, a statistical classification framework was built. This immuneACCESS table, as held by TCRdb, lists in-frame sequences with V and J called but not all clones. Of the missing ones, under half trace to an unresolved V gene in checked studies; the others have no known cause. V, J and clone size reflect that table, while D and trimming were determined from the DNA. The sample profile shows about 56,000 clones; roughly 93% of them were found once. The ten largest clones represent 1.5% to 2% of the sample.

The sample was PBMCs. The rearranged chain carries TRBV27 and TRBJ1-1; TRBD1 matches 8 bases in the middle. The origin of this receptor is a woman aged 18-35 years in good health and CMV-seropositive. The DNA reads TGTGCCGGCAGTCCCTATCAGGGGGCAGACACTGAAGCTTTCTTT. Protein translation: CAGSPYQGADTEAFF.